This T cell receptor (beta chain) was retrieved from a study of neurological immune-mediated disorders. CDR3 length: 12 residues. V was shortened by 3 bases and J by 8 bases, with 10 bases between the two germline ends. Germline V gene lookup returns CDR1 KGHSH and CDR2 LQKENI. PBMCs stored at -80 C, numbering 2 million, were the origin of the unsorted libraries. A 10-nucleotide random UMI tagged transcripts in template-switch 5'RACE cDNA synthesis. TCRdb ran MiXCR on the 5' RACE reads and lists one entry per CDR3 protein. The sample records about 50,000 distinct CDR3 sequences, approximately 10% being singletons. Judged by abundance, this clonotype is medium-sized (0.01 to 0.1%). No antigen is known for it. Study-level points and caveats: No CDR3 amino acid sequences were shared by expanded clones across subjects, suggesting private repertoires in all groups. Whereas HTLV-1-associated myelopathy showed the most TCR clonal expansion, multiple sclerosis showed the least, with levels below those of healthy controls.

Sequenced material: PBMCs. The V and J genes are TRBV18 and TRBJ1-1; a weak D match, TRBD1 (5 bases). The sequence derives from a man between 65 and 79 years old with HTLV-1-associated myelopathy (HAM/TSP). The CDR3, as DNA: TGTGCCAGCTCACCCCAGTCAGGGGAAGCTTTCTTT. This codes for CASSPQSGEAFF. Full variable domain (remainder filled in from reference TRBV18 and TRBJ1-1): NAGVMQNPRHLVRRRGQEARLRCSPMKGHSHVYWYRQLPEEGLKFMVYLQKENIIDESGMPKERFSAEFPKEGPSILRIQQVVRGDSAAYFCASSPQSGEAFFGQGTRLTVV.